The 3 T cell receptor beta chains in this list originate from one sample, sequenced in a study of cytomegalovirus exposure and HLA in healthy donors. The PCR employed 60 Vbeta primers together with 13 Jbeta primers. Repertoires were generated with immunoSEQ multiplex PCR, while TCRdb's copy carries only in-frame clones and drops some. The sample contains 160,000 or so clones, around 82% of which appear only once. Material for sequencing was PBMCs. The receptors here all came from a woman in her 50s in good health and CMV-seropositive.

The genes are TRBV6-5 and TRBJ1-1; D not resolved. The CDR3 length is 12 residues. Trimming took off 4 bases at V and 11 bases at J, with 14 bases between the two ends. The V gene's germline CDR1 is MNHEY and CDR2 SVGAGI. CDR3 nucleotide sequence: TGTGCCAGCAGTTCTTTGGACTGGCGGGCTTTCTTT. This encodes CASSSLDWRAFF.

This chain joins TRBV7-9 and TRBJ2-1; TRBD2 might be the D (6 bases). Germline-derived CDR1 and CDR2 are SEHNR and FQNEAQ (reference sequence). The V and J ends lost 8 bases and 3 bases respectively, with 17 bases between them. The length of the CDR3 is 15 residues. DNA for the CDR3: TGTGCCAGCTACCGGGACTCCGAGGGCTACAATGAGCAGTTCTTC. Translation: CASYRDSEGYNEQFF.

Details on this clone: This same CDR3 is encoded by further DNA sequences in the sample. The V call is TRBV5-1, the J call TRBJ2-7; the D gene is possibly TRBD1 (6 bases). V dropped 4 bases and J dropped 3 bases, with 17 bases sitting between them. Looked up from germline, CDR1 is SGHRS and CDR2 is YFSETQ. The CDR3 has 15 amino acids. The DNA of the CDR3 is TGCGCCAGCAGCGCGGACAGTCCTTCGTTCTACGAGCAGTACTTC. This translates into CASSADSPSFYEQYF. The entire variable domain, with the rest obtained from reference TRBV5-1 and TRBJ2-7, is as follows: KAGVTQTPRYLIKTRGQQVTLSCSPISGHRSVSWYQQTPGQGLQFLFEYFSETQRNKGNFPGRFSGRQFSNSRSEMNVSTLELGDSALYLCASSADSPSFYEQYFGPGTRLTVT.